The clone carrying this T cell receptor (beta chain) was counted at least ten times. The target antigen is unknown. The record originates from a study of read filtering for tumor transcriptome and immune sequencing. Study information: DNase treatment preceded whole-transcriptome library preparation.

Study-level points and caveats: The sorted CD138-negative fraction was a mixed bone marrow immune population, not purified T cells. IR-seq captured clonotypes deeper and more reliably than RNA-seq.

Germline CDR1 reads SGHTA; CDR2 reads FQGNSA. This CDR3 is 16 amino acids long. V dropped 2 bases and J dropped 0 bases, with 11 bases sitting between them. Molecular barcoded adaptors covering alpha/delta and beta/gamma chains were used on roughly 400 ng RNA. One entry per CDR3 protein results from TCRdb running MiXCR on the reads. Altogether 75,000 to 95,000 distinct CDR3 sequences are present, 9% to 15% being singletons, with the ten largest covering under 15%. The J gene is TRBJ2-1, the V gene TRBV7-2; D perhaps matches TRBD2 (5 bases). The clonotype originates from a donor aged 40 or over with multiple myeloma. The sequencing sample was made of a population of CD138-negative cells sorted from bone marrow. CDR3 DNA sequence: TGTGCCAGCAGCTTACTAGCAGAGAGCTCCTACAATGAGCAGTTCTTC. This encodes CASSLLAESSYNEQFF.